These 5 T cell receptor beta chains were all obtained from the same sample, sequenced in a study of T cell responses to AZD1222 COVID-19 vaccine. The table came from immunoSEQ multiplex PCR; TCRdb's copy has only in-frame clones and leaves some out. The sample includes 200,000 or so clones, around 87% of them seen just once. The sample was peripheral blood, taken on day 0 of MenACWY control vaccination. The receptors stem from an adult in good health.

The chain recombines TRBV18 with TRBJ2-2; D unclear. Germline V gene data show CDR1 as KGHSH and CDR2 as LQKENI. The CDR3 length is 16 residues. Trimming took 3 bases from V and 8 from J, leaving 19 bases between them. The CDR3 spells CASSPLGAGQPGELFF. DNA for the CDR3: TGTGCCAGCTCACCTCTCGGAGCTGGTCAACCGGGGGAGCTGTTTTTT.

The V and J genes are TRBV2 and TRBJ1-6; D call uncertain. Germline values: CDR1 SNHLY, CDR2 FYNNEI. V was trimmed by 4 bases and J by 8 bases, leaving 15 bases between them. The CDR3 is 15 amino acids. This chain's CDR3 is CASSVKGAGDSPLHF. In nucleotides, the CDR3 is TGTGCCAGCAGTGTCAAGGGAGCGGGAGATTCACCCCTCCACTTT.

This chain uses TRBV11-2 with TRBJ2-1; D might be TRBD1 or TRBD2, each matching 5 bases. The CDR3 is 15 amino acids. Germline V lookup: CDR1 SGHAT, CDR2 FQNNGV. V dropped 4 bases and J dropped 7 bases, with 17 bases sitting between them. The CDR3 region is CASSSTRGKGNEQFF. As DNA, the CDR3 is TGTGCCAGCAGCTCCACCCGGGGCAAGGGGAATGAGCAGTTCTTC.

The CDR3, as DNA: TGTGCCAGCAGTTTAAGGACTAGCGGGAGGGCCTACAATGAGCAGTTCTTC. This gives the protein CASSLRTSGRAYNEQFF. The chain has TRBV28 and TRBJ2-1, with 15 bases that match TRBD2. CDR1 MDHEN and CDR2 SYDVKM come from the germline V gene. Trimming at V came to 2 bases and at J to 2 bases, leaving 1 base not matched to a gene. This CDR3 is 17 amino acids long.

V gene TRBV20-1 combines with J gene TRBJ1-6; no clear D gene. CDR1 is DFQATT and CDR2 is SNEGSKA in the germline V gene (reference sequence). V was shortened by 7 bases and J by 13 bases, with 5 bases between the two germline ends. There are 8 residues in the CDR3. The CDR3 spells CSVGPLHF. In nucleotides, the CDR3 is TGCAGTGTCGGTCCCCTCCACTTT.